The 26 T cell receptor beta chains in this list originate from one sample, sequenced in a study of Graves' ophthalmopathy and Graves' hyperthyroidism. Amplifying from RNA transcripts, the study obtained TCR beta CDR3 regions. First-round RT-PCR relied on HTBI primers, and a second-round multiplex PCR came next. TCRdb re-analysed the multiplex PCR reads in MiXCR, keeping a single row per CDR3 protein. Among approximately 1.2 million distinct CDR3 sequences listed, 35% to 45% were seen once. Input material: peripheral blood or thyroid tissue (not recorded which). The receptors stem from an adult man with Graves' hyperthyroidism.

The sample holds a few counts of this clonotype. The chain recombines TRBV7-9 with TRBJ2-2; D might be TRBD2 (5 bases). The CDR3 length is 12 residues. V lost 2 bases, J lost 9 bases, and 7 bases lay in between. Germline values: CDR1 SEHNR, CDR2 FQNEAQ (reference sequence). The CDR3 protein is CASSLSSRELFF. CDR3 DNA sequence: TGTGCCAGCAGCTTATCTAGCCGGGAGCTGTTTTTT. Complete variable domain (other parts from reference TRBV7-9 and TRBJ2-2): DTGVSQNPRHKITKRGQNVTFRCDPISEHNRLYWYRQTLGQGPEFLTYFQNEAQLEKSRLLSDRFSAERPKGSFSTLEIQRTEQGDSAMYLCASSLSSRELFFGEGSRLTVL.

This clonotype was recorded at least ten times. The chain is built from TRBV29-1 and TRBJ1-4, with 11 bases matching TRBD1. Germline CDR1 and CDR2: SQVTM and ANQGSEA. This CDR3 contains 14 residues. Trimming cost V 6 bases and J 6 bases; bases outside gene matches: 6. This chain's CDR3 is CSVTMGQGDEKLFF. CDR3 nucleotides: TGCAGCGTCACAATGGGACAGGGGGATGAAAAACTGTTTTTT. Filled out from reference TRBV29-1 and TRBJ1-4, the complete variable domain reads SAVISQKPSRDICQRGTSLTIQCQVDSQVTMMFWYRQQPGQSLTLIATANQGSEATYESGFVIDKFPISRPNLTFSTLTVSNMSPEDSSIYLCSVTMGQGDEKLFFGSGTQLSVL.

This clonotype has a count of ten or more. The rearrangement uses TRBV5-1 and TRBJ1-6; 10 bases line up with TRBD1. From germline, CDR1 is SGHRS and CDR2 YFSETQ. The CDR3 consists of 14 residues. V trimming: 4 bases; J trimming: 10 bases; junction bases outside the gene matches: 5. CDR3 residues: CASSEGQGLSPLHF. As DNA, the CDR3 is TGCGCCAGCAGCGAGGGACAGGGGTTGTCACCCCTCCACTTT.

This clonotype was picked up many times. CDR3 protein: CSPTAGPYEQYF. CDR3 nucleotide sequence: TGCAGCCCTACCGCCGGGCCCTACGAGCAGTACTTC. The chain employs TRBV20-1 and TRBJ2-7; D is undetermined. There are 12 residues in the CDR3. CDR1 and CDR2 (germline): DFQATT, SNEGSKA (reference sequence).

In its sample, this clonotype was seen many times. This chain connects TRBV29-1 to TRBJ2-5; 12 positions agree with TRBD2. This CDR3 contains 16 residues. CDR1 is SQVTM and CDR2 is ANQGSEA in the germline V gene. V lost 4 bases, J lost 5 bases, and 11 bases stayed unmatched. DNA for the CDR3: TGCAGCGTTGCTAGCGGGAGGGAAACAGGGGTGGAGACCCAGTACTTC. Amino acid sequence: CSVASGRETGVETQYF. The complete variable domain, with remaining parts taken from reference TRBV29-1 and TRBJ2-5, reads SAVISQKPSRDICQRGTSLTIQCQVDSQVTMMFWYRQQPGQSLTLIATANQGSEATYESGFVIDKFPISRPNLTFSTLTVSNMSPEDSSIYLCSVASGRETGVETQYFGPGTRLLVL.

This clonotype was detected only once. The chain recombines TRBV7-2 with TRBJ1-2; D possibly corresponds to TRBD1 (6 bases). Germline CDR1 and CDR2: SGHTA and FQGNSA. V lost 7 bases and J lost 0, with 18 bases in between. The CDR3 is made up of 16 amino acids. The CDR3 is CASKRPQTGPNYGYTF. The CDR3 coding sequence is TGTGCCAGCAAGAGACCCCAAACAGGGCCTAACTATGGCTACACCTTC.

Ten or more counts support this clonotype. The chain uses TRBV5-1 and TRBJ1-2; perhaps TRBD1 as D (5 bases). V was clipped by 4 bases and J by 6 bases, with 22 bases between them. This CDR3 has 16 residues. From germline, CDR1 is SGHRS and CDR2 YFSETQ. CDR3 DNA sequence: TGCGCCAGCAGCCCGAGCCCACAGAGGGGCACTAATGGCTACACCTTC. This translates into CASSPSPQRGTNGYTF.

The genes are TRBV19 and TRBJ2-7; 15 nucleotides match TRBD2. The V and J ends lost 5 bases and 4 bases, in that order; junction bases with no gene match: 9. Germline CDR1 reads LNHDA; CDR2 reads SQIVND (reference sequence). The CDR3 has 17 amino acids. The CDR3 loop reads CASSPNLGLAGGYEQYF. In DNA, the CDR3 is TGTGCCAGTAGTCCAAACCTCGGACTAGCGGGAGGGTACGAGCAGTACTTC.

V usage is TRBV30 and J usage is TRBJ1-5; 8 nucleotides match TRBD1. The CDR3 length is 14 residues. V shed 2 bases and J 7 bases; nucleotides not matched to a gene: 7. Germline V gene lookup returns CDR1 GTSNPN and CDR2 SVGIG (reference sequence). The chain's CDR3 is CAWSTGQGEQPQHF. CDR3 sequence (DNA): TGTGCCTGGAGTACTGGACAGGGCGAGCAGCCCCAGCATTTT.

This clonotype was seen more than once but under ten times. CDR3 loop: CASRDAGLSGNTIYF. Written as DNA, the CDR3 is TGTGCCAGCAGGGATGCTGGGTTGAGTGGAAACACCATATATTTT. The chain couples TRBV6-5 to TRBJ1-3; D uncertain. The V gene's germline CDR1 is MNHEY and CDR2 SVGAGI. This CDR3 region has 15 residues. The V end lost 6 bases, the J end lost 3 bases, and 15 bases lay between the germline ends.

This clonotype came up a few times. The rearrangement joins TRBV15 to TRBJ2-7; D is ambiguous. The CDR3 has 10 amino acids. Between the trimmed V and J ends, which lost 8 bases and 6 bases, there was a span of 8 bases. CDR1 and CDR2 from the germline V gene are LNHNV and YYDKDF (reference sequence). The chain's CDR3 is CATGSGEQYF. The CDR3 DNA reads TGTGCCACCGGGTCGGGCGAGCAGTACTTC.

This sequence joins TRBV20-1 and TRBJ1-1; TRBD1 might be the D (5 bases). Trimming cost V 6 bases and J 4 bases, with 15 bases left between them. There are 13 residues in the CDR3. CDR1 is DFQATT and CDR2 is SNEGSKA in the germline V gene (reference sequence). CDR3 coding DNA: TGCAGTGCCTGGGGCCTGACAACCACTGAAGCTTTCTTT. It translates to CSAWGLTTTEAFF.

The chain has TRBV27 and TRBJ1-6; 9 bases fit TRBD1. With V trimmed by 7 bases and J by 7 bases, 8 bases remained unmatched. The CDR3 loop spans 15 amino acids. CDR1 is MNHEY and CDR2 is SMNVEV in the germline V gene (reference sequence). The CDR3 protein is CASKKDRGFNSPLHF. For the CDR3, the DNA is TGTGCCAGCAAAAAGGACAGGGGTTTCAATTCACCCCTCCACTTT.

This clonotype was detected a few times. CDR3 sequence reads: CASSLAETGEQYF. The CDR3 DNA reads TGTGCCAGCAGCTTGGCCGAGACGGGGGAGCAGTACTTC. The rearrangement uses TRBV7-6 and TRBJ2-7; D perhaps matches TRBD2 (5 bases). This CDR3 comprises 13 residues. The V end was cut by 3 bases, the J end by 7 bases, with 13 bases between. Germline V gives CDR1 SGHVS, CDR2 FNYEAQ.

This rearrangement joins TRBV9 to TRBJ2-2, with D unresolved. Germline CDR1 is SGDLS and CDR2 is YYNGEE. V was trimmed by 3 bases and J by 6 bases, leaving 15 bases between them. The CDR3 runs to 15 residues. The CDR3, as DNA: TGTGCCAGCAGCGCCGGGTCACCCAAACCCGGGGAGCTGTTTTTT. Amino acids: CASSAGSPKPGELFF.

The CDR3 DNA follows: TGTGCCAGCAGCTTGCGGCTCTCCGGGGGGAACCTTGAAGCTTTCTTT. Protein: CASSLRLSGGNLEAFF. The V and J genes are TRBV7-2 and TRBJ1-1; TRBD1 is a possible D gene (5 bases). Germline values: CDR1 SGHTA, CDR2 FQGNSA. CDR3 length equals 16 residues. The V and J ends lost 3 bases and 7 bases respectively, with 21 bases between them. Together with reference TRBV7-2 and TRBJ1-1, the CDR3 gives the full variable domain: GAGVSQSPSNKVTEKGKDVELRCDPISGHTALYWYRQSLGQGLEFLIYFQGNSAPDKSGLPSDRFSAERTGGSVSTLTIQRTQQEDSAVYLCASSLRLSGGNLEAFFGQGTRLTVV.

This chain links TRBV4-3 with TRBJ2-7; TRBD2 agrees at 9 bases. From germline, CDR1 is LGHNA and CDR2 YSLEER. The CDR3 runs 14 residues. V shed 1 base and J 4 bases; nucleotides not matched to a gene: 2. This chain's CDR3 is CASSQGTSEYEQYF. Here the CDR3 DNA reads TGCGCCAGCAGCCAAGGGACTAGCGAATACGAGCAGTACTTC.

As regards this clonotype: A much larger clone differs by one base, so this may be a read error. V is TRBV29-1 and J is TRBJ2-7; D is perhaps TRBD1 (6 bases). CDR1 is SQVTM, CDR2 ANQGSEA, per germline. V was pared by 6 bases and J by 4 bases, with 25 bases between. The CDR3 loop spans 16 amino acids. The CDR3 DNA reads as TGCAGCGTGGGCCGATTGGAGACAGGTTCTCCATACGAGCAGTACTTC. Protein product: CSVGRLETGSPYEQYF.

Comments on this clonotype: This may stem from a read error, because a much larger clone lies one nucleotide away. The CDR3 protein is CASSPQTPYEQYF. In nucleotides, the CDR3 is TGTGCCAGCAGCCCCCAGACACCCTACGAGCAGTACTTC. The V call is TRBV7-9, the J call TRBJ2-7; D is unclear. This CDR3 comprises 13 residues. Germline CDR1 reads SEHNR; CDR2 reads FQNEAQ (reference sequence). The germline V and J ends were trimmed by 5 bases and 2 bases, with 10 bases remaining between them.

This clonotype was picked up many times. The chain carries TRBV19 and TRBJ2-2, with D unclear. The CDR3 contains 12 residues. Germline assignment: CDR1 LNHDA and CDR2 SQIVND (reference sequence). V lost 10 bases and J lost 5, with 11 bases in between. CDR3 in amino acids: CATKTRTGELFF. As DNA, the CDR3 is TGTGCCACGAAAACAAGGACCGGGGAGCTGTTTTTT.

This clonotype occurred a few times. The J gene is TRBJ1-2, the V gene TRBV5-1, with D unresolved. The CDR3 is 15 residues long. Germline CDR1 reads SGHRS; CDR2 reads YFSETQ. Between the trimmed V and J ends, which lost 0 bases and 2 bases, there was a span of 11 bases. For the CDR3, the DNA is TGCGCCAGCAGCTTGGGCGGGGATAGGAACTATGGCTACACCTTC. Amino acid sequence: CASSLGGDRNYGYTF.

The chain combines TRBV11-2 with TRBJ2-5, with 7 bases lining up with TRBD2. The germline CDR1 and CDR2 sequences are SGHAT and FQNNGV. The trim removed 0 bases at V and 9 bases at J, leaving 10 bases unmatched. This CDR3 has 15 amino acids. In DNA form, the CDR3 reads TGTGCCAGCAGCTTAGACCCCGGGGGGAGGACTGCCCAGTACTTC. It codes for CASSLDPGGRTAQYF. The full variable domain, its missing parts supplied by reference TRBV11-2 and TRBJ2-5, is EAGVAQSPRYKIIEKRQSVAFWCNPISGHATLYWYQQILGQGPKLLIQFQNNGVVDDSQLPKDRFSAERLKGVDSTLKIQPAKLEDSAVYLCASSLDPGGRTAQYFGPGTRLLVL.

This clonotype came up a few times. This may stem from a read error, because a much larger clone lies one nucleotide away. The chain joins TRBV7-8 to TRBJ1-5, with D possibly matching TRBD1 (6 bases). The germline V gene has CDR1 SGHVS and CDR2 FQNEAQ. Trimming took 4 bases from V and 1 from J, leaving 20 bases between them. This CDR3 is built from 18 residues. CDR3 coding DNA: TGTGCCAGCAGCTATCTGTTAAGGGGGGCAGGGAGCAATCAGCCCCAGCATTTT. Translating it yields CASSYLLRGAGSNQPQHF.

This chain links TRBV7-2 with TRBJ1-1; no clear D gene. The CDR3 runs to 16 residues. From germline, CDR1 is SGHTA and CDR2 FQGNSA. Trimming cost V 0 bases and J 1 base, with 12 bases left between them. CDR3 loop: CASSLARVFPNTEAFF. The CDR3 bases are TGTGCCAGCAGCTTAGCGCGGGTGTTCCCGAACACTGAAGCTTTCTTT.

This clonotype has just a few counts. The V call is TRBV7-9, the J call TRBJ2-2, with TRBD2 identical over 11 bases. This CDR3 is 18 amino acids long. J gave up 1 base and V 2 bases, and 6 bases lay outside the gene matches. Germline V gene data show CDR1 as SEHNR and CDR2 as FQNEAQ (reference sequence). The CDR3 spells CASSLKTSGVGNTGELFF. For the CDR3, the DNA is TGTGCCAGCAGCTTAAAGACTAGCGGGGTAGGGAACACCGGGGAGCTGTTTTTT.

The chain joins TRBV12-3 or TRBV12-4 to TRBJ2-7; D is uncertain. Trimming removed 4 bases at V and 1 base at J, with 8 bases between. The length of the CDR3 is 13 residues. The CDR3 is CASSSYDSYEQYF. The CDR3 DNA reads as TGTGCCAGCAGTTCGTACGATTCCTACGAGCAGTACTTC.